These 29 T cell receptor beta chains originate from one sample sequenced in a study of blood T cell repertoires in COVID-19. The method was immunoSEQ multiplex PCR; TCRdb's version includes in-frame clones alone and lacks a portion of them. The sample carries about 120,000 clones, approximately 82% recorded once. Sequences were obtained from peripheral blood. Every receptor here comes from a woman in her 50s with acute or convalescent COVID-19.

This chain joins TRBV5-1 and TRBJ2-1, with D perhaps TRBD1 (7 bases). The V end was cut by 8 bases, the J end by 14 bases, with 17 bases between. The CDR3 sequence is 11 residues long. The germline V gene encodes CDR1 SGHRS and CDR2 YFSETQ. The DNA for the CDR3 is TGCGCCAGTAAGGGGGGCGGGACAGAGTTCTTC. Protein: CASKGGGTEFF.

J is TRBJ1-2 and V is TRBV3-1 (or the pseudogene TRBV3-2), with D possibly matching TRBD1 (5 bases). The CDR3 extends over 13 amino acids. Germline V CDR1 and CDR2: LGHDT, YNNKEL (reference sequence). Trimming took 6 bases from V and 4 from J, leaving 12 bases between them. The CDR3 coding sequence is TGTGCCAGCAGAGACAGACTTACCTATGGCTACACCTTC. Translating it yields CASRDRLTYGYTF.

The chain couples TRBV10-3 to TRBJ1-5; 9 positions match TRBD1. Germline V CDR1 and CDR2: ENHRY, SYGVKD. V trimming: 6 bases; J trimming: 5 bases; junction bases outside the gene matches: 2. This CDR3 spans 13 amino acids. The CDR3: CAIRTGGDQPQHF. The CDR3 DNA is TGTGCCATCAGGACAGGGGGAGATCAGCCCCAGCATTTT.

The genes are TRBV6-5 and TRBJ2-3, with D maybe TRBD2 (6 bases). Trimming pared 8 bases from V and 1 base from J, leaving 16 bases between. From germline, CDR1 is MNHEY and CDR2 SVGAGI. This CDR3 has 15 amino acids. The CDR3 DNA sequence: TGTGCCAGCGCGCAACCGGGACTCGGCACAGATACGCAGTATTTT. This codes for CASAQPGLGTDTQYF.

This chain connects TRBV6-7 to TRBJ2-7; 16 bases match TRBD2. TRBV6-7 is filed as an ORF, its function uncertain. The CDR3 runs to 20 residues. The V segment lost 2 bases and the J segment 4 bases; nucleotides outside the gene matches: 14. The DNA for the CDR3 is TGTGCCAGCAGTTACCACCCCTGGGGGACTAGCGGGAGGGGGACTTACGAGCAGTACTTC. It is translated as CASSYHPWGTSGRGTYEQYF.

The genes are TRBV5-1 and TRBJ2-1; 7 nucleotides align to TRBD2. J was trimmed by 1 base and V by 4 bases; bases with no gene match: 5. The length of the CDR3 is 15 residues. Germline CDR1 is SGHRS and CDR2 is YFSETQ. CDR3 residues: CASSQGLLSYNEQFF. In nucleotides, the CDR3 is TGCGCCAGCAGCCAGGGACTACTGTCCTACAATGAGCAGTTCTTC.

The J gene is TRBJ2-7, the V gene TRBV9; the match to TRBD2 covers 8 bases. Germline CDR1 and CDR2: SGDLS and YYNGEE. The CDR3 has 15 amino acids. J lost 0 bases, V lost 7 bases, and 9 bases had no gene match. The CDR3 DNA reads TGTGCCAGCCGAAAGTGGGCGGGGGGCTCCTACGAGCAGTACTTC. It translates to CASRKWAGGSYEQYF.

V is TRBV2 and J is TRBJ1-5, with D hard to call. The CDR3 has 13 amino acids. The germline V gene has CDR1 SNHLY and CDR2 FYNNEI. V was clipped by 7 bases and J by 5 bases, with 12 bases between them. CDR3 DNA: TGTGCCAGCATCCGCGGGATTGATCAGCCCCAGCATTTT. Its translation: CASIRGIDQPQHF.

The rearrangement joins TRBV9 to TRBJ1-5; 7 positions match TRBD1. V trimming: 4 bases; J trimming: 4 bases; junction bases outside the gene matches: 5. The length of the CDR3 is 14 residues. Per germline, CDR1 SGDLS and CDR2 YYNGEE. CDR3 sequence (DNA): TGTGCCAGCAGCCCGACAGGGCGGAATCAGCCCCAGCATTTT. Protein: CASSPTGRNQPQHF. Filled out from reference TRBV9 and TRBJ1-5, the complete variable domain reads DSGVTQTPKHLITATGQRVTLRCSPRSGDLSVYWYQQSLDQGLQFLIQYYNGEERAKGNILERFSAQQFPDLHSELNLSSLELGDSALYFCASSPTGRNQPQHFGDGTRLSIL.

About this clone: This CDR3 is also generated by other DNA sequences in the sample. The chain uses TRBV27 and TRBJ1-2; 7 bases are a match to TRBD1. This CDR3 comprises 13 residues. Losses at the gene ends were 2 bases for V and 8 bases for J; bases not matched to a gene: 5. Germline V lookup: CDR1 MNHEY, CDR2 SMNVEV (reference sequence). Written as DNA, the CDR3 is TGTGCCAGCAGTTTACGACAGGGCTACGGCTACACCTTC. It translates to CASSLRQGYGYTF.

The J gene is TRBJ2-1, the V gene TRBV6-5; 10 bases match TRBD2. CDR3 length: 15 amino acids. From germline, CDR1 is MNHEY and CDR2 SVGAGI. V lost 7 bases to trimming and J lost 4 bases; unmatched junction nucleotides: 7. The CDR3 region has the DNA TGTGCCAGCACTTCGGCTAGCGGGAGTTACAATGAGCAGTTCTTC. Protein: CASTSASGSYNEQFF.

This rearrangement joins TRBV10-1 to TRBJ2-7, with a weak D call TRBD1 (6 bases). This CDR3 comprises 14 residues. Germline V gives CDR1 WNHNN, CDR2 SYGVQD (reference sequence). Trimming took 0 bases from V and 2 from J, leaving 8 bases between them. The CDR3 bases are TGCGCCAGCAGTGAGTCGGACAGACCCTACGAGCAGTACTTC. Encoded protein: CASSESDRPYEQYF.

The chain employs TRBV7-2 and TRBJ2-1; 9 bases are a match to TRBD1. V lost 5 bases and J lost 16; bases outside the gene matches: 6. The CDR3 is 11 amino acids. Germline CDR1 SGHTA, CDR2 FQGNSA. CDR3 protein: CASSARDRVFF. The DNA of the CDR3 is TGTGCCAGCAGCGCCCGGGACAGGGTATTCTTC. Using reference TRBV7-2 and TRBJ2-1 for the parts outside the CDR3, the full variable domain is GAGVSQSPSNKVTEKGKDVELRCDPISGHTALYWYRQSLGQGLEFLIYFQGNSAPDKSGLPSDRFSAERTGGSVSTLTIQRTQQEDSAVYLCASSARDRVFFGPGTRLTVL.

V and J are TRBV5-4 and TRBJ1-2; D is uncertain. CDR3 length: 16 amino acids. Germline CDR1 reads SGHNT; CDR2 reads YYREEE (reference sequence). Trimming pared 0 bases from V and 7 bases from J, leaving 19 bases between. CDR3 in amino acids: CASSLAGNGPSSGYTF. CDR3 DNA sequence: TGTGCCAGCAGCTTGGCCGGGAACGGGCCGTCCTCTGGCTACACCTTC.

V gene TRBV12-5 combines with J gene TRBJ2-7; D is possibly TRBD1 (6 bases). Deletions cut 7 bases from V and 8 bases from J, with 27 bases between. The germline CDR1 and CDR2 sequences are LGHNT and FRNRAP. The CDR3 contains 16 residues. This chain's CDR3 is CASVPTWTASPLQQYF. As DNA, the CDR3 is TGTGCTAGTGTCCCCACCTGGACAGCCAGTCCCCTTCAGCAGTACTTC.

The V gene is TRBV5-1, the J gene TRBJ1-1; maybe TRBD1 (5 bases). The CDR3 is 14 amino acids. Germline V CDR1 and CDR2: SGHRS, YFSETQ. The germline V and J ends were trimmed by 2 bases and 0 bases, with 8 bases remaining between them. DNA of the CDR3: TGCGCCAGCAGCTTTGGCAGGGTGAACACTGAAGCTTTCTTT. This gives the protein CASSFGRVNTEAFF. Full variable domain (rest looked up from reference TRBV5-1 and TRBJ1-1): KAGVTQTPRYLIKTRGQQVTLSCSPISGHRSVSWYQQTPGQGLQFLFEYFSETQRNKGNFPGRFSGRQFSNSRSEMNVSTLELGDSALYLCASSFGRVNTEAFFGQGTRLTVV.

The chain carries TRBV30 and TRBJ2-2; TRBD2 agrees at 14 bases. Trimming cost V 3 bases and J 4 bases; bases outside gene matches: 10. Germline V gene data show CDR1 as GTSNPN and CDR2 as SVGIG (reference sequence). The CDR3 runs 18 residues. The CDR3 nucleotides are TGTGCCTGGAGAGGGGACAGGGGACTAGCGGGGGCCACCGGGGAGCTGTTTTTT. Its protein is CAWRGDRGLAGATGELFF.

This chain connects TRBV6-5 to TRBJ1-2, with TRBD1 matching over 9 bases. The J segment lost 4 bases and the V segment lost 8 bases, leaving 8 bases of the junction unmatched. This CDR3 spans 14 amino acids. CDR1 is MNHEY and CDR2 is SVGAGI in the germline V gene. CDR3 amino acids: CASVGKGQGYGYTF. The CDR3 DNA is TGTGCCAGCGTGGGGAAGGGACAGGGCTATGGCTACACCTTC.

This clone was recorded only once. The V gene is TRBV18, the J gene TRBJ2-7; the match to TRBD2 covers 9 bases. Germline V gene lookup returns CDR1 KGHSH and CDR2 LQKENI. V dropped 4 bases and J dropped 1; count of bases not matched to a gene: 8. The CDR3 totals 16 residues. In DNA form, the CDR3 reads TGTGCCAGCTCACTTCTACTAGCGGGTCGATCCTACGAGCAGTACTTC. Residues: CASSLLLAGRSYEQYF.

The rearrangement joins TRBV4-2 to TRBJ2-1; possible D gene TRBD2, 6 bases. Between the trimmed V and J ends, which lost 1 base and 4 bases, there was a span of 11 bases. Germline assignment: CDR1 LGHNA and CDR2 YNFKEQ. There are 15 residues in the CDR3. CDR3 sequence: CASSQATGGYNEQFF. The CDR3 DNA sequence: TGTGCCAGCAGCCAAGCTACCGGGGGTTACAATGAGCAGTTCTTC.

The rearrangement joins TRBV27 to TRBJ2-7; TRBD2 matches at 8 bases. Germline V gene sequence: CDR1 MNHEY, CDR2 SMNVEV (reference sequence). Trimming cost V 10 bases and J 2 bases; bases outside gene matches: 10. There are 14 residues in the CDR3. The chain's CDR3 is CAIRRTSGPYEQYF. The CDR3 DNA reads as TGTGCCATCCGGCGAACTAGCGGACCCTACGAGCAGTACTTC.

This chain connects TRBV10-2 to TRBJ1-3, with 7 bases that match TRBD1. Looked up from germline, CDR1 is WSHSY and CDR2 is SAAADI. The CDR3 contains 12 residues. The ends lost 6 bases at V and 4 bases at J; junction bases unmatched: 0. The CDR3 sequence is CASRTGGNTIYF. The CDR3 DNA reads TGCGCCAGCAGGACAGGGGGAAACACCATATATTTT.

This chain links TRBV19 with TRBJ2-3; maybe TRBD2 (5 bases). The CDR3 contains 14 residues. Germline assignment: CDR1 LNHDA and CDR2 SQIVND (reference sequence). V dropped 6 bases and J dropped 10 bases, with 20 bases sitting between them. CDR3 residues: CASSPPFVPGAQYF. For the CDR3, the DNA is TGTGCCAGTAGCCCGCCCTTCGTTCCCGGGGCGCAGTATTTT.

The genes are TRBV5-1 and TRBJ2-7; possibly TRBD1 for D (6 bases). Looked up from germline, CDR1 is SGHRS and CDR2 is YFSETQ. Trimming took off 0 bases at V and 5 bases at J, with 15 bases between the two ends. The CDR3 runs 15 residues. The DNA for the CDR3 is TGCGCCAGCAGCTTGGGGAACAGGGTGATGCACGAGCAGTACTTC. It specifies CASSLGNRVMHEQYF. Using reference TRBV5-1 and TRBJ2-7 for the parts outside the CDR3, the full variable domain is KAGVTQTPRYLIKTRGQQVTLSCSPISGHRSVSWYQQTPGQGLQFLFEYFSETQRNKGNFPGRFSGRQFSNSRSEMNVSTLELGDSALYLCASSLGNRVMHEQYFGPGTRLTVT.

The rearrangement uses TRBV27 and TRBJ2-2; D is unclear. The CDR3 contains 15 residues. The germline V gene has CDR1 MNHEY and CDR2 SMNVEV (reference sequence). The V end was cut by 7 bases, the J end by 4 bases, with 16 bases between. The CDR3, as DNA: TGTGCCAGCAAACGCCCACGGTCGGGCACCGGGGAGCTGTTTTTT. Translation gives CASKRPRSGTGELFF.

V and J are TRBV10-3 and TRBJ2-5; 9 bases align to TRBD2. The CDR3 covers 14 residues. Germline V CDR1 and CDR2: ENHRY, SYGVKD. Losses at the gene ends were 7 bases for V and 3 bases for J; bases not matched to a gene: 6. The CDR3 here is CAIKAGGGEETQYF. In DNA, the CDR3 is TGTGCCATCAAAGCGGGAGGTGGGGAAGAGACCCAGTACTTC.

The rearrangement joins TRBV10-3 to TRBJ1-1, with TRBD1 as a possible D gene (5 bases). V lost 1 base and J 0 bases, leaving 9 bases between the germline ends. The CDR3 is 15 residues long. Germline assignment: CDR1 ENHRY and CDR2 SYGVKD. CDR3 sequence (DNA): TGTGCCATCAGTGAGTTGGGCAGGGTGAACACTGAAGCTTTCTTT. Amino acids: CAISELGRVNTEAFF.

The V and J genes are TRBV6-5 and TRBJ1-1; TRBD1 might be the D (5 bases). Germline CDR1 and CDR2: MNHEY and SVGAGI. The CDR3 runs to 15 residues. Between the trimmed V and J ends, which lost 6 bases and 8 bases, there was a span of 22 bases. Here the CDR3 DNA reads TGTGCCAGCAGCTCTTGGCGGGGCGGTAGTCAGGAAGCTTTCTTT. As protein: CASSSWRGGSQEAFF.

The chain links TRBV6-5 to TRBJ1-1; 8 bases align to TRBD1. This CDR3 spans 14 amino acids. V trimming: 7 bases; J trimming: 3 bases; junction bases outside the gene matches: 7. CDR1 and CDR2 from the germline V gene are MNHEY and SVGAGI. CDR3 protein: CASTNRGGDTEAFF. As DNA, the CDR3 is TGTGCCAGCACTAACAGGGGGGGGGACACTGAAGCTTTCTTT.